Included here is one T cell receptor beta chain sequence, with context. What it binds is not known. Deletions cut 4 bases from V and 4 bases from J, with 16 bases between. The CDR3 is 14 amino acids. CDR1 is SQVTM, CDR2 ANQGSEA, per germline. The table came from immunoSEQ multiplex PCR; TCRdb's copy has only in-frame clones and leaves some out. The sample lists 50,000 to 65,000 clones; approximately 82% were seen once. The sample belongs to a study of identifying expanded T cells in peripheral blood. The study's findings and limits: Over two and four weeks, about 15 and 19 clones changed, versus roughly 1.1 between replicates. Roughly 2-week clone count variance significantly increased as total template count grew.

Collection occurred without any documented infections or immune events in donors. Sample: blood. The chain couples TRBV29-1 to TRBJ1-1; the D gene is possibly TRBD1 (5 bases). The TCR was taken from a person aged 18 to 70 in good health. In DNA form, the CDR3 reads TGCAGCGTTGGACGCGGGGGGGGTCCCACTGAAGCTTTCTTT. Encoded protein: CSVGRGGGPTEAFF. The entire variable domain, with the rest obtained from reference TRBV29-1 and TRBJ1-1, is as follows: SAVISQKPSRDICQRGTSLTIQCQVDSQVTMMFWYRQQPGQSLTLIATANQGSEATYESGFVIDKFPISRPNLTFSTLTVSNMSPEDSSIYLCSVGRGGGPTEAFFGQGTRLTVV.